A selection of T cell receptor beta chains follows, all from one sample in a study of T cells in Graves' hyperthyroidism and ophthalmopathy. TCRdb itself ran the multiplex PCR reads through MiXCR, one entry per CDR3 protein. The table has some 320,000 distinct CDR3 sequences, about 13% seen once; the top ten hold 34%. The sequenced sample was blood. These receptors were taken from a woman in her 40s with Graves' ophthalmopathy. The CDR3 runs from the conserved cysteine through the conserved F or W. Each record gives: CDR3 protein, V gene.

cdr3_aa: CASSPPIDANTGELFF; v_call: TRBV6-1
cdr3_aa: CASSPRLAGGHYEQYF; v_call: TRBV7-9
cdr3_aa: CASSLNLAGGPHNEQFF; v_call: TRBV19
cdr3_aa: CSARPIYEQYF; v_call: TRBV20-1
cdr3_aa: CASSQRGTGGYTF; v_call: TRBV3-1
cdr3_aa: CASSPRRGADTQYF; v_call: TRBV27
cdr3_aa: CASSTGDGATDTQYF; v_call: TRBV28
cdr3_aa: CATSDLPRGLANTGELFF; v_call: TRBV24-1
cdr3_aa: CASSSYLTGELFF; v_call: TRBV2
cdr3_aa: CASSLSRSGTDTQYF; v_call: TRBV7-2
cdr3_aa: CSATGQGMNTEAFF; v_call: TRBV20-1
cdr3_aa: CASSWGQGAIGSQYF; v_call: TRBV2
cdr3_aa: CASSVGEFDQPQHF; v_call: TRBV2
cdr3_aa: CASSQVQGRETEAFF; v_call: TRBV3-1
cdr3_aa: CASSDRGGNEKLFF; v_call: TRBV25-1
cdr3_aa: CASSQAGALGEQFF; v_call: TRBV4-1
cdr3_aa: CASSQVAGEVGTQYF; v_call: TRBV4-2
cdr3_aa: CASSHQVETQYF; v_call: TRBV3-1
cdr3_aa: CASSKKPRTRGPYNEQFF; v_call: TRBV7-8
cdr3_aa: CSAGTNGPVSYNEQFF; v_call: TRBV20-1
cdr3_aa: CSVRTGVGTEAFF; v_call: TRBV29-1
cdr3_aa: CASTATGAGANVLTF; v_call: TRBV12-3/TRBV12-4
cdr3_aa: CASSGVGGSKEGEQYF; v_call: TRBV6-1
cdr3_aa: CASSQDMRTGEGYTF; v_call: TRBV3-1
cdr3_aa: CASRGLRRGLDGYTF; v_call: TRBV6-4
cdr3_aa: CSVESGGHEQFF; v_call: TRBV29-1
cdr3_aa: CASSRTDPRYNEQFF; v_call: TRBV2
cdr3_aa: CAWSRDLNQPQHF; v_call: TRBV30
cdr3_aa: CAWSVLVGDADTQYF; v_call: TRBV30
cdr3_aa: CASSTQPNTEAFF; v_call: TRBV10-2
cdr3_aa: CASSEVSETQYF; v_call: TRBV2
cdr3_aa: CATSNRGRTHREAFF; v_call: TRBV6-1
cdr3_aa: CASSYWNEDTQYF; v_call: TRBV27
cdr3_aa: CASSPRTSGKETQCF; v_call: TRBV28
cdr3_aa: CAISSGAWGNEQFF; v_call: TRBV10-3
cdr3_aa: CAWRSRDTTNYGYTF; v_call: TRBV30
cdr3_aa: CASSLADRRGDGYTF; v_call: TRBV12-3/TRBV12-4
cdr3_aa: CATSDPVRTYEQYF; v_call: TRBV24-1
cdr3_aa: CASRDSGRAGSDTQYF; v_call: TRBV2
cdr3_aa: CASSLGQGKREGQFF; v_call: TRBV5-1
cdr3_aa: CASSEYGTPVGIRGQFF; v_call: TRBV25-1
cdr3_aa: CASSLEFVPLWENTEAFF; v_call: TRBV7-9
cdr3_aa: CASSQGQLGYTF; v_call: TRBV11-3
cdr3_aa: CASSEWGGSAPNGAEQFF; v_call: TRBV10-1
cdr3_aa: CASRKTGVHEQYF; v_call: TRBV6-1
cdr3_aa: CASSPRTSLPTDTQYF; v_call: TRBV6-1
cdr3_aa: CASSYLANPAYEQYF; v_call: TRBV7-9
cdr3_aa: CSVGGTSGPSYEQYF; v_call: TRBV29-1
cdr3_aa: CAISETGTAYGYTF; v_call: TRBV10-3
cdr3_aa: CASSLSRPGDGYGYTF; v_call: TRBV27
cdr3_aa: CASSPIYGKENYEQYF; v_call: TRBV19
cdr3_aa: CASSSGDFSPLHF; v_call: TRBV3-1